A selection of T cell receptor beta chains follows, all from one sample in a study of PD-1 and CTLA-4 blockade in melanoma. Generated by immunoSEQ multiplex PCR, the TCRdb table keeps only in-frame clones and is missing some. Counted here are roughly 30,000 clones, more than 85% occurring once; the ten biggest clones make up over 8.5%. The sequences come from CD8+ T cells from peripheral blood, collected from a patient given anti-PD-1 treatment. The receptors derive from a human donor with melanoma. Each CDR3 is given with its conserved first and last residue. A D gene is named only where the DNA matches it firmly. A row's size may be missing; if present it is once, few, many or a size class.

CDR3: CASSLAQGYNTEAFF; DNA: TGTGCCAGCAGCTTAGCCCAGGGGTACAACACTGAAGCTTTCTTT; D: .; size: .; J: TRBJ1-1; V: TRBV11-2
CDR3: CASSQPDRGDGELFF; DNA: TGTGCCAGCAGCCAACCGGACAGGGGTGACGGGGAGCTGTTTTTT; D: TRBD1; size: .; J: TRBJ2-2; V: TRBV3-1/TRBV3-2
CDR3: CASTKAGGYNEQFF; DNA: TGCGCCAGCACAAAGGCAGGGGGGTACAATGAGCAGTTCTTC; D: .; size: few; J: TRBJ2-1; V: TRBV5-1
CDR3: CATSDKEDRANEQYF; DNA: TGTGCCACCAGTGATAAGGAGGACAGGGCCAACGAGCAGTACTTC; D: TRBD1; size: .; J: TRBJ2-7; V: TRBV24-1
CDR3: CASSGSGRAHNEQFF; DNA: TGTGCCAGCAGCGGTAGCGGGAGGGCACACAATGAGCAGTTCTTC; D: TRBD2; size: .; J: TRBJ2-1; V: TRBV13
CDR3: CASSYSKGGGGETQYF; DNA: TGTGCCAGCAGTTACTCGAAAGGGGGCGGCGGTGAGACCCAGTACTTC; D: TRBD1; size: .; J: TRBJ2-5; V: TRBV6-5
CDR3: CASIIAPGNYGYTF; DNA: TGCGCCAGCATAATCGCTCCCGGTAACTATGGCTACACCTTC; D: .; size: .; J: TRBJ1-2; V: TRBV5-1
CDR3: CASSVDREEKLFF; DNA: TGTGCCAGCAGCGTAGACAGGGAAGAAAAACTGTTTTTT; D: .; size: .; J: TRBJ1-4; V: TRBV9
CDR3: CASSFSPSYEQYF; DNA: TGTGCCAGCAGCTTCAGTCCGTCCTACGAGCAGTACTTC; D: .; size: .; J: TRBJ2-7; V: TRBV11-2
CDR3: CASSTTYSGNTIYF; DNA: TGTGCCAGCAGTACGACATACTCTGGAAACACCATATATTTT; D: .; size: .; J: TRBJ1-3; V: TRBV27
CDR3: CAWTLASAIQETQYF; DNA: TGTGCCTGGACTCTCGCTAGCGCGATCCAAGAGACCCAGTACTTC; D: .; size: .; J: TRBJ2-5; V: TRBV30
CDR3: CATSEVPGQGEETQYF; DNA: TGTGCCACCAGTGAGGTACCGGGACAGGGGGAAGAGACCCAGTACTTC; D: TRBD1; size: .; J: TRBJ2-5; V: TRBV24-1
CDR3: CASSSNQGLPMRQETQYF; DNA: TGTGCCAGCAGCTCAAATCAAGGACTTCCCATGAGGCAAGAGACCCAGTACTTC; D: .; size: .; J: TRBJ2-5; V: TRBV7-9
CDR3: CSAPGLYGYTF; DNA: TGCAGCGCCCCGGGTCTCTATGGCTACACCTTC; D: .; size: .; J: TRBJ1-2; V: TRBV29-1
CDR3: CSVEGLPRADTQYF; DNA: TGCAGCGTTGAAGGCCTCCCGCGGGCAGATACGCAGTATTTT; D: .; size: .; J: TRBJ2-3; V: TRBV29-1
CDR3: CASSTPGQGYEKLFF; DNA: TGTGCCAGCAGCACTCCGGGACAGGGGTATGAAAAACTGTTTTTT; D: TRBD1; size: .; J: TRBJ1-4; V: TRBV7-9
CDR3: CASNERIQETQYF; DNA: TGTGCCAGCAACGAGAGAATTCAAGAGACCCAGTACTTC; D: .; size: .; J: TRBJ2-5; V: TRBV7-9
CDR3: CASSLGGQPSSSYNEQFF; DNA: TGTGCCAGCAGCTTGGGGGGACAGCCAAGTTCCTCCTACAATGAGCAGTTCTTC; D: .; size: .; J: TRBJ2-1; V: TRBV11-2
CDR3: CASSVSGGGQPQHF; DNA: TGTGCCAGCAGCGTCTCGGGCGGAGGTCAGCCCCAGCATTTT; D: .; size: .; J: TRBJ1-5; V: TRBV9
CDR3: CAWSDWGTGGNEKLFF; DNA: TGTGCCTGGAGTGACTGGGGGACAGGTGGAAATGAAAAACTGTTTTTT; D: TRBD1; size: .; J: TRBJ1-4; V: TRBV30
CDR3: CASRPGHTYNSPLHF; DNA: TGTGCCAGCAGACCTGGACATACCTATAATTCACCCCTCCACTTT; D: .; size: .; J: TRBJ1-6; V: TRBV6-5
CDR3: CASSVGQGGSPQHF; DNA: TGTGCCAGCAGCGTAGGGCAGGGTGGATCACCCCAGCATTTT; D: .; size: .; J: TRBJ1-5; V: TRBV9
CDR3: CASSTHSDITGELFF; DNA: TGTGCCAGCAGCACTCACTCCGACATCACCGGGGAGCTGTTTTTT; D: .; size: .; J: TRBJ2-2; V: TRBV7-6
CDR3: CASSLAGNNEQFF; DNA: TGTGCCAGCAGCTTAGCAGGGAACAATGAGCAGTTCTTC; D: .; size: .; J: TRBJ2-1; V: TRBV11-2
CDR3: CASSGIPGQGLISSGNTIYF; DNA: TGTGCCAGCAGTGGCATTCCGGGACAGGGCCTAATTAGCTCTGGAAACACCATATATTTT; D: TRBD1; size: .; J: TRBJ1-3; V: TRBV6-1
CDR3: CASSFTGAGELFF; DNA: TGTGCCAGCAGTTTCACAGGGGCCGGGGAGCTGTTTTTT; D: TRBD1; size: .; J: TRBJ2-2; V: TRBV6-5
CDR3: CASSLGSGPRTDTQYF; DNA: TGTGCCAGCAGCTTAGGCAGCGGTCCTCGGACAGATACGCAGTATTTT; D: .; size: few; J: TRBJ2-3; V: TRBV7-2
CDR3: CSVEEWTSGRAEQFF; DNA: TGCAGCGTTGAAGAATGGACTAGCGGGAGGGCTGAGCAGTTCTTC; D: TRBD2; size: .; J: TRBJ2-1; V: TRBV29-1
CDR3: CASSPPNGVNTEAFF; DNA: TGTGCCAGCAGCCCCCCAAATGGGGTAAACACTGAAGCTTTCTTT; D: .; size: .; J: TRBJ1-1; V: TRBV4-2
CDR3: CASSYSRGGSNGYTF; DNA: TGTGCCAGCAGTTACTCGAGGGGGGGGAGCAATGGCTACACCTTC; D: .; size: .; J: TRBJ1-2; V: TRBV6-5
CDR3: CASSLEGTGGDTGELFF; DNA: TGCGCCAGCAGCTTGGAAGGGACAGGGGGCGACACCGGGGAGCTGTTTTTT; D: TRBD1; size: .; J: TRBJ2-2; V: TRBV5-1
CDR3: CASSRGPNTEAFF; DNA: TGTGCCAGCAGCAGAGGGCCCAACACTGAAGCTTTCTTT; D: .; size: .; J: TRBJ1-1; V: TRBV6-5
CDR3: CASSMTGADSPLHF; DNA: TGTGCCAGCAGCATGACAGGGGCGGATTCACCCCTCCACTTT; D: TRBD1; size: medium-sized; J: TRBJ1-6; V: TRBV7-3
CDR3: CASSGSWTAHGYTF; DNA: TGTGCCAGCAGCGGGAGTTGGACGGCTCATGGCTACACCTTC; D: .; size: .; J: TRBJ1-2; V: TRBV9
CDR3: CASSIGEGTEAFF; DNA: TGTGCCAGTAGTATTGGGGAAGGCACTGAAGCTTTCTTT; D: .; size: .; J: TRBJ1-1; V: TRBV19
CDR3: CASGSGYYNEQFF; DNA: TGTGCCAGCGGGAGCGGTTACTACAATGAGCAGTTCTTC; D: .; size: .; J: TRBJ2-1; V: TRBV12-3/TRBV12-4
CDR3: CASSIDSGRADGNQPQHF; DNA: TGTGCCAGTAGTATAGATTCCGGTCGGGCGGACGGCAATCAGCCCCAGCATTTT; D: .; size: few; J: TRBJ1-5; V: TRBV19